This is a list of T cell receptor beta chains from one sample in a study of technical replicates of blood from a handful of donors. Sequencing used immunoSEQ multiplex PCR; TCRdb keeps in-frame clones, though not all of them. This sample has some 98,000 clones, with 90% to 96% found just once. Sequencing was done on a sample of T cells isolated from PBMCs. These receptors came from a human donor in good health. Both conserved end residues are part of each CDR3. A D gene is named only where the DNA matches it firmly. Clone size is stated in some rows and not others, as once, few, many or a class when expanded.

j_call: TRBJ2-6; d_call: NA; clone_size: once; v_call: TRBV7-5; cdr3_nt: TGTGCCAGAATCAGGTCATGTAGACAAAGTCGGGCCAACGTCCTGACTTTC; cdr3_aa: CARIRSCRQSRANVLTF
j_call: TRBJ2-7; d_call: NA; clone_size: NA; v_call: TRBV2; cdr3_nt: TGTGCCAGCAGTTCAAGGACAGCTACACTCTACGAGCAGTACTTC; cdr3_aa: CASSSRTATLYEQYF
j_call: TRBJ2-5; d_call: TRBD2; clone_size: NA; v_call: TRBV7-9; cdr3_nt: TGTGCCAGCAGGCGGACTAGCGGGGGGGCCCCCGAGACCCAGTACTTC; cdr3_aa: CASRRTSGGAPETQYF
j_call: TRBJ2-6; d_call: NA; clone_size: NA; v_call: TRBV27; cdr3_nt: TGTGCCAGCAGTCCCCTAGGGGCCAACGTCCTGACTTTC; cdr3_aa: CASSPLGANVLTF
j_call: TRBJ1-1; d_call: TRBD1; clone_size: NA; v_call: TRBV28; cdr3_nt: TGTGCCAGCAGTTCGGGACAGGGGAACACTGAAGCTTTCTTT; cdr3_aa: CASSSGQGNTEAFF
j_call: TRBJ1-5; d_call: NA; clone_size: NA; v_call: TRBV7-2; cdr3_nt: TGTGCCAGCAGCTTAGCATTCCAGGGGTTCAGTTGGGGCAATCAGCCCCAGCATTTT; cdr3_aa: CASSLAFQGFSWGNQPQHF
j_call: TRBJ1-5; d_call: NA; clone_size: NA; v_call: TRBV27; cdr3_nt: TGTGCCAGCAGTTTACGCAGTAGCAATCAGCCCCAGCATTTT; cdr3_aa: CASSLRSSNQPQHF
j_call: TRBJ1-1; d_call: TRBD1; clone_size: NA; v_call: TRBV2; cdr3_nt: TGTGCCAGCAGTGGACAGGGGAACACTGAAGCTTTCTTT; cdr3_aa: CASSGQGNTEAFF
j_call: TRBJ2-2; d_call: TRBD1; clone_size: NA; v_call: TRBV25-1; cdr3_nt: TGTGCCAGCAGTCAACACAGGGGCCCCCTCGGAAACACCGGGGAGCTGTTTTTT; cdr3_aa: CASSQHRGPLGNTGELFF
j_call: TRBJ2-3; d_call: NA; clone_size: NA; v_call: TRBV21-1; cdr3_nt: TGTGCCAGCAGCAAAACAGGGGACACAGATACGCAGTATTTT; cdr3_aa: CASSKTGDTDTQYF
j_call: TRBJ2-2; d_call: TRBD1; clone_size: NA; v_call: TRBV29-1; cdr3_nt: TGCAGCGTTGCGGGGACAGGGAGGAGTACCGGGGAGCTGTTTTTT; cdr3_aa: CSVAGTGRSTGELFF
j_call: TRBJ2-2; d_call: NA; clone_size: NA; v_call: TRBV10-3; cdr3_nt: TGTGCCATCAGGGGGCAGTTGAACACCGGGGAGCTGTTTTTT; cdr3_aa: CAIRGQLNTGELFF
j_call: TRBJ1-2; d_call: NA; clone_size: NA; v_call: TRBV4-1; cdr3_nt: TGCGCCAGCAGCCCTCTTGAAAGGGGATGGTTGGGCTACACCTTC; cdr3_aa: CASSPLERGWLGYTF
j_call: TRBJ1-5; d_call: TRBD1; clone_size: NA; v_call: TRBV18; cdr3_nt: TGTGCCAGCTCACTGACAGGGCGCGATCAGCCCCAGCATTTT; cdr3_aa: CASSLTGRDQPQHF
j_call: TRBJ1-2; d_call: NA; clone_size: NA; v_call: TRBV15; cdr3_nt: TGTGCCACCAGCAGAGATCTGATAGATGGCTACACCTTC; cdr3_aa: CATSRDLIDGYTF
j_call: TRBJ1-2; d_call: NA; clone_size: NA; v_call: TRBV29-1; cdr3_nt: TGCAGCGTTCCGCCGGGACACGGAATCTATGGCTACACCTTC; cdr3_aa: CSVPPGHGIYGYTF
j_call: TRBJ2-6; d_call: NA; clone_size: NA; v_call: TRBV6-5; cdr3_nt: TGTGCCAGCAGATTCGACGGAGCTGGGGCCAACGTCCTGACTTTC; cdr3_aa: CASRFDGAGANVLTF
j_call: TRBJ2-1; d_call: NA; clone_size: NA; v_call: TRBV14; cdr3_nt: TGTGCCAGCAGCCAAGGAGGGGCGGGAAAAGGCAATGAGCAGTTCTTC; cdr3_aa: CASSQGGAGKGNEQFF
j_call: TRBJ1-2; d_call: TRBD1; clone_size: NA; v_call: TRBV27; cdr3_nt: TGTGCCAGCAGTTTCACGGGACAGGGTCCTTATGGCTACACCTTC; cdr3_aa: CASSFTGQGPYGYTF
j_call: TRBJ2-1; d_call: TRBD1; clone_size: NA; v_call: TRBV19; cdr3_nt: TGTGCCAGTAGTGTTTCTCAGGGGGCTGGCGATGAGCAGTTCTTC; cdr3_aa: CASSVSQGAGDEQFF
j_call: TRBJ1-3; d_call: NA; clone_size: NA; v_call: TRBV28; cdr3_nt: TGTGCCAGCAGTTTATCAGGTTACACCATATATTTT; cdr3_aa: CASSLSGYTIYF
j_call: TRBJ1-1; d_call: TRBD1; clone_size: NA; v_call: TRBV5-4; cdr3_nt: TGTGCCAGCAGCTTGGGGGGGACAGGCGAAGCTTTCTTT; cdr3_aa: CASSLGGTGEAFF
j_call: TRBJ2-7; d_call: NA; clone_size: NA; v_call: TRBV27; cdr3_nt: TGTGCCAGCCGGACTTCGTGGCTATCCTACGAGCAGTACTTC; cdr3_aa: CASRTSWLSYEQYF
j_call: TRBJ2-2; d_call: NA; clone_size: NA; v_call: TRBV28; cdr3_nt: TGTGCCAGCAGTTTCAAGTATTGGGGCCACGGGGAGCTGTTTTTT; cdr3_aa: CASSFKYWGHGELFF
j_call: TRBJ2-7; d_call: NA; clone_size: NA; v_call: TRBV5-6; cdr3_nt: TGTGCCAGCAGCCCTACGGGGAGAGGCTACGAGCAGTACTTC; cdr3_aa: CASSPTGRGYEQYF
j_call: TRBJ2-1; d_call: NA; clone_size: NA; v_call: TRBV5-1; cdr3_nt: TGCGCCAGCAAGGCTCAGCGGAGGGAACACAATGAGCAGTTCTTC; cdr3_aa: CASKAQRREHNEQFF
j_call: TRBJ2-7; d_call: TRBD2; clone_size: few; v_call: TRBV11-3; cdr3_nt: TGTGCCAGCAGCTTAGTAGCGGGGGGCCACGAGCAGTACTTC; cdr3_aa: CASSLVAGGHEQYF
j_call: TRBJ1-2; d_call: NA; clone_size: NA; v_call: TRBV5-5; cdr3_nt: TGTGCCAGCAGCTCTTTCGGCACTGGCTTAATGGAGGGCTACACCTTC; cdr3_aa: CASSSFGTGLMEGYTF
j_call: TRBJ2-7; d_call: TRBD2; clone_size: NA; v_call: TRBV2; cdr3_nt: TGTGCCAGCAGTCAGAGCGGGAGTTCCGAGCAGTACTTC; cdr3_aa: CASSQSGSSEQYF
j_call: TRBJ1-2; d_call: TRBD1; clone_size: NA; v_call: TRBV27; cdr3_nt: TGTGCCAGCAGTTTAGGGACAGTACCTGACCCCTATGGCTACACCTTC; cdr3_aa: CASSLGTVPDPYGYTF
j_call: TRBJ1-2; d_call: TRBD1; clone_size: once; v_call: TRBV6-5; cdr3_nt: TGTGCCAGCAGTTATGGACAGGGAATTGGCTACACCTTC; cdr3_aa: CASSYGQGIGYTF
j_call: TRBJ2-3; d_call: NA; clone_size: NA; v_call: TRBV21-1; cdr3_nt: TGTGCCAGCAGCAAAGTTGGTTCGGGGTACGTAGATACGCAGTATTTT; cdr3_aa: CASSKVGSGYVDTQYF
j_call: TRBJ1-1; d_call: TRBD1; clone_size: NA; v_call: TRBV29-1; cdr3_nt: TGCAGCGTTGCCTACAGGGGGAACACTGAAGCTTTCTTT; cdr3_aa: CSVAYRGNTEAFF
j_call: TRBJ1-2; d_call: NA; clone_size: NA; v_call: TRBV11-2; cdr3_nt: TGTGCCAGCAGGCCCCTCGGCGGGAGACGTCTAGGCTATGGCTACACCTTC; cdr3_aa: CASRPLGGRRLGYGYTF
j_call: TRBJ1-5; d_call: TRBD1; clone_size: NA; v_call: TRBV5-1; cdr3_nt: TGCGCCAGCAGCTACGGGACAGGGGATCAGCCCCAGCATTTT; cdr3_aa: CASSYGTGDQPQHF
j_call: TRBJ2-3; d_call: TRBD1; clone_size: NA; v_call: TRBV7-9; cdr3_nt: TGTGCCAGCAGGCCTACAGGGGGCGGCGATACGCAGTATTTT; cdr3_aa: CASRPTGGGDTQYF
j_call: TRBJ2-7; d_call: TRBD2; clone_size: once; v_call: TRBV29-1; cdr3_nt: TGCAGCGTTGGGGTCGGGCTAGCGGCCTCCTACGAGCAGTACTTC; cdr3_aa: CSVGVGLAASYEQYF
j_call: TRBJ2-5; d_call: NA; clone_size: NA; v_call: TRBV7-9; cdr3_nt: TGTGCCAGCAGCTTTGCAGCTCCGGGAGAGACCCAGTACTTC; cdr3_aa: CASSFAAPGETQYF
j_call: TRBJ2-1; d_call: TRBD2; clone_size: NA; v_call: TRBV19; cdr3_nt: TGTGCCAGTAGTACCGGACTAGCGGGCAATGAGCAGTTCTTC; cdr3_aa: CASSTGLAGNEQFF
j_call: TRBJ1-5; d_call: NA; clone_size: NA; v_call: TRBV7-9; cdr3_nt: TGTGCCAGCAGCTGGGAGGGCTATCAGCCCCAGCATTTT; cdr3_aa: CASSWEGYQPQHF
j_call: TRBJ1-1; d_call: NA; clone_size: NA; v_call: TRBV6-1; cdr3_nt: TGTGCCAGCTTTTGGAGACTGAGCAACACTGAAGCTTTCTTT; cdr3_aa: CASFWRLSNTEAFF
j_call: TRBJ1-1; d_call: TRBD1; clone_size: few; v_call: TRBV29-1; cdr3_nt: TGCAGCGTGAGACAGGGGTATACTGAAGCTTTCTTT; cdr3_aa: CSVRQGYTEAFF
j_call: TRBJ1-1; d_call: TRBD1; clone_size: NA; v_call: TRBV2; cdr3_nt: TGTGCCAGCACTCTTTCAGGGGGAAAGAACACTGAAGCTTTCTTT; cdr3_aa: CASTLSGGKNTEAFF
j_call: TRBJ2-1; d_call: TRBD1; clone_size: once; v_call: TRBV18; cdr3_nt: TGTGCCAGCTCGCGATCAGGGGGCTACTCCTACAATGAGCAGTTCTTC; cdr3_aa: CASSRSGGYSYNEQFF
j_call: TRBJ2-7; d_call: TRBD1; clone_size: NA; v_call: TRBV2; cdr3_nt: TGTGCCAGCAGTGAAGGGCACAGGGGACGCGAGCAGTACTTC; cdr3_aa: CASSEGHRGREQYF
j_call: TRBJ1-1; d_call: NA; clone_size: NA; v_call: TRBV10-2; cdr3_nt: TGCGCCAGCAGTGAGTTATACACTGAAGCTTTCTTT; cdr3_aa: CASSELYTEAFF